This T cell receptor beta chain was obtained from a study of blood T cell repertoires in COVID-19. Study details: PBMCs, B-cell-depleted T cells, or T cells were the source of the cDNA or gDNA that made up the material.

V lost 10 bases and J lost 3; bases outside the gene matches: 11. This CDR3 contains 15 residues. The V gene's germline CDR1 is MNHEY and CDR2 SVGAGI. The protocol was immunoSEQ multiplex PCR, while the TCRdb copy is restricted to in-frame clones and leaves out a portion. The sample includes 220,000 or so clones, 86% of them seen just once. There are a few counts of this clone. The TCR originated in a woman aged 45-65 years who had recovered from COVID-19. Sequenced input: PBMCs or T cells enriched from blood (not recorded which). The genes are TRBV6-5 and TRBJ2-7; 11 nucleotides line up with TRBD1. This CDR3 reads CATRTSGTGGYEQYF. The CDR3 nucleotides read TGTGCCACGCGGACGTCCGGGACAGGGGGCTACGAGCAGTACTTC.